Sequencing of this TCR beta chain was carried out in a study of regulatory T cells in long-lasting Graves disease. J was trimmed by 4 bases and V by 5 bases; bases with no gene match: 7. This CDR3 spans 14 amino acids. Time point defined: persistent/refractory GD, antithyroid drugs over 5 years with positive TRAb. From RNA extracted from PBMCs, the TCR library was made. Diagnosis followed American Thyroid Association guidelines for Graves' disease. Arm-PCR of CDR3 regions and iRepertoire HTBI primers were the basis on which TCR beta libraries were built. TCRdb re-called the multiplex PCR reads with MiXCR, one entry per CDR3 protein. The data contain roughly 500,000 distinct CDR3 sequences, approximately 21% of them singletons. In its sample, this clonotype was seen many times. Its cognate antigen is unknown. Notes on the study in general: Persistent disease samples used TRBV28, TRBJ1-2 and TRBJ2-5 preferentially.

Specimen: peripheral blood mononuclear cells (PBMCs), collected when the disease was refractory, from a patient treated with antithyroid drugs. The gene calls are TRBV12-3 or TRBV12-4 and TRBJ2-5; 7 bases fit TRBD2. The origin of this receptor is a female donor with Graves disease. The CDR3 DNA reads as TGTGCCAGCAGTACGACGGGAGGTGGAGAGACCCAGTACTTC. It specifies CASSTTGGGETQYF.